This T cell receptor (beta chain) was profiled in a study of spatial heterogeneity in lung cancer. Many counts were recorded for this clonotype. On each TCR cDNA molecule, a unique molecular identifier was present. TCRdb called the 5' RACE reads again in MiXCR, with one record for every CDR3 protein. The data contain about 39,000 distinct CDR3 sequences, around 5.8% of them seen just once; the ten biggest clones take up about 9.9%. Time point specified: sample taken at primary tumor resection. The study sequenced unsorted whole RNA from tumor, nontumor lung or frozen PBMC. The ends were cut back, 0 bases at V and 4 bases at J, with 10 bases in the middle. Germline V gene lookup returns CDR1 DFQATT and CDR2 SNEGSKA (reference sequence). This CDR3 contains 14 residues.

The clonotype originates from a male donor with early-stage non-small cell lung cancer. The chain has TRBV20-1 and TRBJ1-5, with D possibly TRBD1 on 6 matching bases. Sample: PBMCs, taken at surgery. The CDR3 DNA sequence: TGCAGTGCTAGAGATCAGGGGTGGAATCAGCCCCAGCATTTT. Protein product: CSARDQGWNQPQHF.